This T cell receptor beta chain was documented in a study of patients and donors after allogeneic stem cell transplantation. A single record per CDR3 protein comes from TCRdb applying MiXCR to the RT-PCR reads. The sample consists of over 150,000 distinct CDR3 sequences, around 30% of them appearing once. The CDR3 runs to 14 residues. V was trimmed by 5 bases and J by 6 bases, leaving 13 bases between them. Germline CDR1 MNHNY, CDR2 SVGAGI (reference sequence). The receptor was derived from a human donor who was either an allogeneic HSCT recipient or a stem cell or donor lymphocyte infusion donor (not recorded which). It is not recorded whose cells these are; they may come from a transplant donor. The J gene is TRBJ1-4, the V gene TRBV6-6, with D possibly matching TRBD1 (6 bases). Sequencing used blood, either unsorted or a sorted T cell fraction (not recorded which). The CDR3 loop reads CASSNRQEDEKLFF. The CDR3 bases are TGTGCCAGCAGTAATAGACAGGAGGATGAAAAACTGTTTTTT.